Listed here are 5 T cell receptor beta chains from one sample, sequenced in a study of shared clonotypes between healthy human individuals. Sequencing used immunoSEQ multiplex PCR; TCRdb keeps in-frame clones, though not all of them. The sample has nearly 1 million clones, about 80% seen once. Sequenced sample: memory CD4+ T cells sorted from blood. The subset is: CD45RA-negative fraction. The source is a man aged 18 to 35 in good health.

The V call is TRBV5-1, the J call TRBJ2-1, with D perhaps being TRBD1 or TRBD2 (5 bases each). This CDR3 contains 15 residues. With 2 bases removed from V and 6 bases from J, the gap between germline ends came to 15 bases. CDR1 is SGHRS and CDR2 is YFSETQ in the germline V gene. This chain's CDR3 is CASSFDPGAPNEQFF. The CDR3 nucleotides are TGCGCCAGCAGCTTCGACCCCGGGGCCCCCAATGAGCAGTTCTTC.

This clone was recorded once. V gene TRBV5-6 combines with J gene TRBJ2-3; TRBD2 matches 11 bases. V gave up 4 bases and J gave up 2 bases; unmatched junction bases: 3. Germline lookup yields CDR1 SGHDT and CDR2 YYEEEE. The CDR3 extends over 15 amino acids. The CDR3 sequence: CASSRLAGNTDTQYF. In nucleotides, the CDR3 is TGTGCCAGCAGCCGACTAGCGGGGAACACAGATACGCAGTATTTT. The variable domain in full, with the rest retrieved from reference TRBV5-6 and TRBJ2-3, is DAGVTQSPTHLIKTRGQQVTLRCSPKSGHDTVSWYQQALGQGPQFIFQYYEEEERQRGNFPDRFSGHQFPNYSSELNVNALLLGDSALYLCASSRLAGNTDTQYFGPGTRLTVL.

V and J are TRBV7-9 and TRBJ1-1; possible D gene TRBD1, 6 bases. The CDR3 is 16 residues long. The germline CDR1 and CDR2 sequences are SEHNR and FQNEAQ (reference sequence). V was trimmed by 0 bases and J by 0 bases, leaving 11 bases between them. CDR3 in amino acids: CASSLAGRGMNTEAFF. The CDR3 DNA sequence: TGTGCCAGCAGCTTAGCGGGCAGGGGAATGAACACTGAAGCTTTCTTT.

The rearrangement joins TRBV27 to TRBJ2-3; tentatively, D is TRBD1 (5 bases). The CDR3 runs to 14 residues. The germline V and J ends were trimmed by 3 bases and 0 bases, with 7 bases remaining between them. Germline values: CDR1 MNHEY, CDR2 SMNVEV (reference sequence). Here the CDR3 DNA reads TGTGCCAGCAGTTTGGGGCGGAGCACAGATACGCAGTATTTT. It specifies CASSLGRSTDTQYF.

The CDR3 nucleotides are TGTGCCAGCAGCCTCCTCCTAAGCTCCTACGAGCAGTACTTC. Translated, it gives CASSLLLSSYEQYF. The chain is built from TRBV14 and TRBJ2-7, with D hard to call. This CDR3 region has 14 residues. The germline V and J ends were trimmed by 4 bases and 0 bases, with 10 bases remaining between them. The germline V gene has CDR1 SGHDN and CDR2 FVKESK.